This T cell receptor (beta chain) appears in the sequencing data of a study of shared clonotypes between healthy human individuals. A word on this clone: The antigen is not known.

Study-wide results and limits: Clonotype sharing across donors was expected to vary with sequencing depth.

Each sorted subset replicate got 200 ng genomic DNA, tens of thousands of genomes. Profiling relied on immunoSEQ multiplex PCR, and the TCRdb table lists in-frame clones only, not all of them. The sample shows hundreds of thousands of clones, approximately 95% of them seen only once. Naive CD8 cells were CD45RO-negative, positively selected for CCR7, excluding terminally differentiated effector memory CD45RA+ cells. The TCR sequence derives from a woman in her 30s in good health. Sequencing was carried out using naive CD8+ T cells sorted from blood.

This CDR3 reads CASSLGFVDEQFF. The CDR3 DNA reads TGTGCCAGCAGCTTAGGGTTTGTGGATGAGCAGTTCTTC. This rearrangement joins TRBV7-8 to TRBJ2-1; D remains unclear. V was shortened by 1 base and J by 8 bases, with 9 bases between the two germline ends. Germline V gene lookup returns CDR1 SGHVS and CDR2 FQNEAQ. The CDR3 covers 13 residues.